This entry lists 8 T cell receptor beta chains sequenced from one sample in a study of metastatic and nonmetastatic thyroid tumors (dated by TCRdb to the early 2020s). Before undergoing thyroid surgery, none of the patients had been given any kind of treatment. The library was made by PCR. Reads for this sample came from an Illumina HiSeq 4000. The raw public data were reprocessed by TCRdb itself: fastp quality trimming at Q25, MiXCR clonotype calling, in-frame beta chains only. This sample has about 92,000 clones in its table, and 15% of those were observed once. The ten largest clones take up about 3.6% of the sample. What was sequenced was blood. Receptors originate from a female donor with papillary thyroid cancer or a benign thyroid nodule (not recorded which). Some clones in this sample may be carry-over from other donors' samples.

Concerning this clone itself: Germline and junction disagree at one end, which may indicate a read error. The chain uses TRBV2 and TRBJ1-1; D not resolved. CDR3 length equals 15 residues. Germline loops: CDR1 SNHLY, CDR2 FYNNEI. This chain's CDR3 is CAISGDPFGKAEAFF. DNA for the CDR3: TGTGCCATCAGTGGTGATCCGTTCGGGAAGGCTGAAGCTTTCTTT.

This clone was seen more than once but under ten times. V is TRBV2 and J is TRBJ2-5; D gene unclear. Germline V CDR1 and CDR2: SNHLY, FYNNEI. Deletions cut 2 bases from V and 4 bases from J, with 8 bases between. The CDR3 has 13 residues. The CDR3 loop reads CASSESWTETQYF. CDR3 bases: TGTGCCAGCAGTGAAAGTTGGACAGAGACCCAGTACTTC.

This clone occurred many times. The chain employs TRBV11-2 and TRBJ1-1; no clear D. Trimming stripped 1 base from V and 4 bases from J, with 7 bases between. The CDR3 contains 13 residues. Per germline, CDR1 SGHAT and CDR2 FQNNGV. The CDR3 DNA follows: TGTGCCAGCAGCTTAGCCCGGGCCACTGAAGCTTTCTTT. It yields the protein CASSLARATEAFF.

Note on this clone: Other DNA sequences in the same sample also yield this CDR3. The chain combines TRBV3-1 with TRBJ1-4; D is possibly TRBD1 (5 bases). CDR1 is LGHDT and CDR2 is YNNKEL in the germline V gene (reference sequence). Trimming cost V 0 bases and J 0 bases, with 17 bases left between them. This CDR3 spans 19 amino acids. CDR3 in DNA: TGTGCCAGCAGCCAAGACCAAGACAGCTACCACGCAACTAATGAAAAACTGTTTTTT. Its translation is CASSQDQDSYHATNEKLFF.

This clone was counted between two and nine times. The chain links TRBV5-1 to TRBJ2-4, with a tentative D call TRBD2 (6 bases). Trimming removed 1 base from V and 2 bases from J, with 10 bases in between. This CDR3 has 15 residues. The germline V gene has CDR1 SGHRS and CDR2 YFSETQ. The CDR3, as DNA: TGCGCCAGCAGCTTGCCCGGGGGAACCAAAAACATTCAGTACTTC. As protein: CASSLPGGTKNIQYF.

This clone was counted many times. The J gene is TRBJ1-6, the V gene TRBV6-2 or TRBV6-3; D gene ambiguous. Trimming shortened V by 8 bases and J by 8 bases, and 13 bases separated the two germline ends. The CDR3 sequence is 13 residues long. In germline, CDR1 is MNHEY, CDR2 SVGEGT. CDR3 region: CASSTLRDSPLHF. DNA for the CDR3: TGTGCCAGCTCCACCCTTCGGGATTCACCCCTCCACTTT.

The chain links TRBV2 to TRBJ2-3; 10 positions agree with TRBD2. From germline, CDR1 is SNHLY and CDR2 FYNNEI. Losses at the gene ends were 4 bases for V and 3 bases for J; bases not matched to a gene: 4. CDR3 length: 15 amino acids. The CDR3: CASSASGRATDTQYF. In nucleotides, the CDR3 is TGTGCCAGCAGTGCTAGCGGGAGAGCGACAGATACGCAGTATTTT.

Note on this clone: The junction shows a germline mismatch at one end, possibly a read error. This rearrangement joins TRBV12-3 or TRBV12-4 to TRBJ2-1; weak D call: TRBD2 (6 bases). The CDR3 totals 18 residues. CDR3 loop: CASSYPPLLTGELFEQSF. The CDR3 DNA is TGTGCCAGCAGCTATCCCCCCTTACTAACGGGGGAACTCTTTGAGCAGTCCTTC.